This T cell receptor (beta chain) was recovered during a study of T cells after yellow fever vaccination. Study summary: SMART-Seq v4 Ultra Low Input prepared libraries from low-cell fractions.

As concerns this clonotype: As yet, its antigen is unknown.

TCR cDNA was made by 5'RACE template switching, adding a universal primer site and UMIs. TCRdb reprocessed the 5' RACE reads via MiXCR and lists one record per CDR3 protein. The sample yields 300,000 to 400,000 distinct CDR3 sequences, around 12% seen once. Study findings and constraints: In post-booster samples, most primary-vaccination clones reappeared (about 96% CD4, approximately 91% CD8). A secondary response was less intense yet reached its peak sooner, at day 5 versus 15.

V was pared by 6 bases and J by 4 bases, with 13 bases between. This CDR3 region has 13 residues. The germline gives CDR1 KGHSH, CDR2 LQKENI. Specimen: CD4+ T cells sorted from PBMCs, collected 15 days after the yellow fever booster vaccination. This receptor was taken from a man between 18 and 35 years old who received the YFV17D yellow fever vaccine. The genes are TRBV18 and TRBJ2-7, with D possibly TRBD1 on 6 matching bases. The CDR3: CASSPGHIYEQYF. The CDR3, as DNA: TGTGCCAGCTCGCCGGGACACATTTACGAGCAGTACTTC.